This TCR beta chain was sequenced for a study of CD8 T cells in ankylosing spondylitis. Overall study results and limits: Ankylosing spondylitis blood seemed to carry a telltale TCR beta motif made of eight or nine highly homologous variants.

In germline, CDR1 is DFQATT, CDR2 SNEGSKA (reference sequence). The CDR3 loop spans 9 amino acids. This clonotype was detected a few times. As yet, its antigen is unknown. A single record per CDR3 protein comes from TCRdb applying MiXCR to the 5' RACE reads. The sample comprises around 390,000 distinct CDR3 sequences, about 22% of which are singletons, and around 16% rests with the top ten. The gene calls are TRBV20-1 and TRBJ2-3; D unclear. This TCR came from a male donor with ankylosing spondylitis. The source material was blood, either unsorted or a sorted T cell fraction (not recorded which). The CDR3 is CHHTDTQYF. The CDR3 DNA reads as TGCCACCACACAGATACGCAGTATTTT.